This T cell receptor (beta chain) derives from a study of blood T cell repertoires in COVID-19. The data were produced by immunoSEQ multiplex PCR, yet TCRdb's version contains in-frame clones alone and is incomplete. The table shows about 400,000 clones, with over 75% occurring only once. This study enrolled people aged 18 to 89 from under 25 US geographic areas. This CDR3 is 14 amino acids long. The V and J ends lost 1 base and 2 bases respectively, with 6 bases between them. The germline V gene has CDR1 MNHNS and CDR2 SASEGT. Sequenced: PBMCs or T cells enriched from blood (not recorded which). This sequence originates from a woman younger than 45 who had recovered from COVID-19. The J gene is TRBJ1-5, the V gene TRBV6-1, with unresolved D. The CDR3 DNA reads TGTGCCAGCAGTGAAGACGGTGGCAATCAGCCCCAGCATTTT. Protein: CASSEDGGNQPQHF.